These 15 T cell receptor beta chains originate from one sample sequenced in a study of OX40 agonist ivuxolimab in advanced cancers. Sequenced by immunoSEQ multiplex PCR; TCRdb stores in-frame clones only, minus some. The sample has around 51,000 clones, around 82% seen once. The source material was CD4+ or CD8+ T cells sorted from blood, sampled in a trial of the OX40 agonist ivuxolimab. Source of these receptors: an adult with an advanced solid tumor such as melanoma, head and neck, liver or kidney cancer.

This CDR3 is CAISDTGGEQYF. The CDR3 DNA follows: TGTGCCATCAGTGACACAGGTGGTGAGCAGTACTTC. The chain employs TRBV10-3 and TRBJ2-7; weak D call: TRBD1 (5 bases). V lost 3 bases and J lost 7, with 10 bases in between. CDR3 size: 12 residues. CDR1 ENHRY and CDR2 SYGVKD come from the germline V gene.

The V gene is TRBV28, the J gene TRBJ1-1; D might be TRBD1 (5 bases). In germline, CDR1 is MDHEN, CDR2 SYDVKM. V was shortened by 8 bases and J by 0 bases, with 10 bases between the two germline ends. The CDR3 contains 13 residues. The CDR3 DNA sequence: TGTGCCAGCTCGGGGGTTATGAACACTGAAGCTTTCTTT. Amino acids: CASSGVMNTEAFF.

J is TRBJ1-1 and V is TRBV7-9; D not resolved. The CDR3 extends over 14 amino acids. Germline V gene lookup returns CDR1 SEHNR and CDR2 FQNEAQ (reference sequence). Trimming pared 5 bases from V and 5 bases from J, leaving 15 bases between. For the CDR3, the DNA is TGTGCCAGCAGCCCTAGACAAGGATTGACTGAAGCTTTCTTT. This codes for CASSPRQGLTEAFF.

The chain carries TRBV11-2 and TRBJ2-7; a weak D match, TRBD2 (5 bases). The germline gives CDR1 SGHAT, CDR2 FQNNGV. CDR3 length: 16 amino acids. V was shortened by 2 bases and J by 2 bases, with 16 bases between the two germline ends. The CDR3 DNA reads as TGTGCCAGCAGCTTATTTTCATTGCGGAGGCCCTACGAGCAGTACTTC. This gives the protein CASSLFSLRRPYEQYF.

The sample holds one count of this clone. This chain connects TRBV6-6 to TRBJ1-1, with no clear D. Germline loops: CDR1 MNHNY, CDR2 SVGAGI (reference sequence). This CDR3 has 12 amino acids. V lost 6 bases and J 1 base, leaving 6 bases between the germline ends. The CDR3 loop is CASSIRNTEAFF. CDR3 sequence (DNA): TGTGCCAGCAGCATCAGGAACACTGAAGCTTTCTTT.

The DNA of the CDR3 is TGTGCCAGCAGTCAGGGGTTCTCTGGAAACACCATATATTTT. Its protein is CASSQGFSGNTIYF. The rearrangement links TRBV6-5 to TRBJ1-3, with D tentatively TRBD1 (6 bases). V shed 5 bases and J shed 0 bases, with 8 bases lying between them. There are 14 residues in the CDR3. CDR1 and CDR2 (germline): MNHEY, SVGAGI.

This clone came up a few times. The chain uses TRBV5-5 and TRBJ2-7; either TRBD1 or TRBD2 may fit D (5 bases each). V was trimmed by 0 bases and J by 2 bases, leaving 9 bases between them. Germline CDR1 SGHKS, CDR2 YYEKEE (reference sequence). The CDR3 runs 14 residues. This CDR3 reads CASSLVWDPYEQYF. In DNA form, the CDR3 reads TGTGCCAGCAGCTTGGTATGGGACCCCTACGAGCAGTACTTC.

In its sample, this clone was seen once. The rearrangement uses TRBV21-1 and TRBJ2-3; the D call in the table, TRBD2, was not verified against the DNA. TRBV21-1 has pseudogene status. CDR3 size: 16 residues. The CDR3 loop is CASSKGKLAATDTQYF. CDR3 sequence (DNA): TGTGCCAGCAGCAAAGGAAAACTAGCGGCCACAGATACGCAGTATTTT.

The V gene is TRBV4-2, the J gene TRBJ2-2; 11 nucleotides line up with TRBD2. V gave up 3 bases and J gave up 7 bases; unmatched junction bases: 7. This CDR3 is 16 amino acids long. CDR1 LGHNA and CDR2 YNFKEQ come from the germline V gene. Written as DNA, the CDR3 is TGTGCCAGCAGCCATGTAGCGGGAGGGCCTGACGGGGAGCTGTTTTTT. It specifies CASSHVAGGPDGELFF.

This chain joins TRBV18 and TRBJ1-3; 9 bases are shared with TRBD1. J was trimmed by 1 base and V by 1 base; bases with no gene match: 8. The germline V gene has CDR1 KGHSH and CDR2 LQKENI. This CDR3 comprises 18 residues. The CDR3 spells CASSPRAPGQGSGNTIYF. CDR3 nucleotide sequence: TGTGCCAGCTCACCACGCGCGCCGGGACAGGGATCTGGAAACACCATATATTTT. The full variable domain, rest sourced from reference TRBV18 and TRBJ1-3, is NAGVMQNPRHLVRRRGQEARLRCSPMKGHSHVYWYRQLPEEGLKFMVYLQKENIIDESGMPKERFSAEFPKEGPSILRIQQVVRGDSAAYFCASSPRAPGQGSGNTIYFGEGSWLTVV.

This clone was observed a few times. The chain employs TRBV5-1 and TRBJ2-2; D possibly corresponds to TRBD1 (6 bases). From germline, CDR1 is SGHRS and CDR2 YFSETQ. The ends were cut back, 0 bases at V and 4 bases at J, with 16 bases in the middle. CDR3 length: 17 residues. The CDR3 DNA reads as TGCGCCAGCAGCTTGGTAGGCGCAGGGGAAGGCACCGGGGAGCTGTTTTTT. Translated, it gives CASSLVGAGEGTGELFF.

The CDR3 here is CASSPFVLSMNTEAFF. For the CDR3, the DNA is TGTGCCAGCAGCCCTTTCGTGTTATCTATGAACACTGAAGCTTTCTTT. J is TRBJ1-1 and V is TRBV28; D is unresolved. The germline V and J ends were trimmed by 6 bases and 0 bases, with 17 bases remaining between them. This CDR3 has 16 residues. Germline CDR1 and CDR2: MDHEN and SYDVKM.

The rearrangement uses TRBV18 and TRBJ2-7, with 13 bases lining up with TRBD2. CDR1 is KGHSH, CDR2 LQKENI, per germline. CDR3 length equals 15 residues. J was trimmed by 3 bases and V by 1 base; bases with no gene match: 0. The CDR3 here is CASSPRTSGSYEQYF. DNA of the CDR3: TGTGCCAGCTCACCACGGACTAGCGGGAGCTACGAGCAGTACTTC.

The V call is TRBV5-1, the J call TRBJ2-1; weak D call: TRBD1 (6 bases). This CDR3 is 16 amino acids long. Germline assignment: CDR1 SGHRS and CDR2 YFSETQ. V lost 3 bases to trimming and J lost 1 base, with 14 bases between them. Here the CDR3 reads CASSSSGTSSYNEQFF. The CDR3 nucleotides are TGCGCCAGCAGCTCCTCCGGGACAAGTTCCTACAATGAGCAGTTCTTC.

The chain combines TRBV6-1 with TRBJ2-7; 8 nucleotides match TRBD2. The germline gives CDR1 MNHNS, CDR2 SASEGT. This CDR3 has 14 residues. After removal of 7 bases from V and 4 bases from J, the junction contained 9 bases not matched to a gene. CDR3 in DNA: TGTGCCAGCACGAGAGCGGGAGAAGAATACGAGCAGTACTTC. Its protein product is CASTRAGEEYEQYF.